Listed below are T cell receptor delta chains from one sample, sequenced in a study of gamma-delta chains in newborns, infants, children. TCRdb fed the reads to CATT. The table shows about 9,200 delta-chain clones, with 22% occurring only once. Sequenced input: blood. The source of these receptors is a child who was a newborn, infant or young child, either healthy, febrile or measles-vaccinated (not recorded which). CDR3s include the opening cysteine and the closing phenylalanine or tryptophan. D genes are given only for firm matches. A row's size may be missing; if present it is once, few, many or a size class.

size: few; D: TRDD3; V: TRDV2; J: TRDJ1; DNA: TGTGCCTGTACTTCCCTTAATGGGGGATGGCCCCTCGCGTACACCGATAAACTCATCTTT; CDR3: CACTSLNGGWPLAYTDKLIF
size: .; D: TRDD3; V: TRDV2; J: TRDJ3; DNA: TGTGCCTGTGGGGGATACTCCTGGGACACCCGACAGATGTTTTTC; CDR3: CACGGYSWDTRQMFF
size: few; D: .; V: TRDV2; J: TRDJ3; DNA: TGTGCCTGTGACACCGGGTGGGACCTATCCTGGGACACCCGACAGATGTTTTTC; CDR3: CACDTGWDLSWDTRQMFF
size: medium-sized; D: TRDD3; V: TRDV2; J: TRDJ1; DNA: TGTGCCTGTGACGACTTACTGGGGGATACGGAGAATAAACTCATCTTT; CDR3: CACDDLLGDTENKLIF
size: .; D: TRDD3; V: TRDV2; J: TRDJ1; DNA: TGTGCCTGTGACACCGTCCCCTTTACTGGGGGATATGAGAGCGCCTACACCGATAAACTCATCTTT; CDR3: CACDTVPFTGGYESAYTDKLIF
size: few; D: TRDD3; V: TRDV2; J: TRDJ1; DNA: TGTGCCTGTGACATCCTCTCCTCCTACCCTATACTGGGGGCTCCCCCATACACCGATAAACTCATCTTT; CDR3: CACDILSSYPILGAPPYTDKLIF
size: few; D: .; V: TRDV1; J: TRDJ1; DNA: TGTGCTCTTGGGGAACCTGTTCCTGAAGACTGCGTGCGGTACACCGATAAACTCATCTTT; CDR3: CALGEPVPEDCVRYTDKLIF
size: .; D: TRDD3; V: TRDV2; J: TRDJ1; DNA: TGTGCCTGTGACACCGTCCCGATGGGGGATACGTACACCGATAAACTCATCTTT; CDR3: CACDTVPMGDTYTDKLIF
size: .; D: TRDD3; V: TRDV2; J: TRDJ1; DNA: TGTGCCTGTGACCCACTGGGGGATAACAGAGTCGATAAACTCATCTTT; CDR3: CACDPLGDNRVDKLIF
size: .; D: TRDD3; V: TRDV2; J: TRDJ1; DNA: TGTGCCTGTGACAGGGTTACTGAGGGATACAAAAACACTGATAAACTCATCTTT; CDR3: CACDRVTEGYKNTDKLIF
size: .; D: TRDD3; V: TRDV2; J: TRDJ1; DNA: TGTGCCTGTGACACCGTTGGACTGGGGGACCTTAACACCGATAAACTCATCTTT; CDR3: CACDTVGLGDLNTDKLIF
size: .; D: TRDD3; V: TRDV2; J: TRDJ1; DNA: TGTGCCTGTGACACGTTAGCTGGGGGATCCCCCTCGGCCGATAAACTCATCTTT; CDR3: CACDTLAGGSPSADKLIF
size: .; D: TRDD3; V: TRDV1; J: TRDJ1; DNA: TGTGCTCTTGGGCCACCGCATTCCAGGGCTGTGGGATACGTTCGGGTCACCGATAAACTCATCTTT; CDR3: CALGPPHSRAVGYVRVTDKLIF
size: .; D: TRDD3; V: TRDV2; J: TRDJ1; DNA: TGTGCCTGTGACCGCCCTCCTACCACTGGGGGACCTGGACACACCGATAAACTCATCTTT; CDR3: CACDRPPTTGGPGHTDKLIF
size: .; D: TRDD3; V: TRDV2; J: TRDJ1; DNA: TGTGCCTGTGACATCTTACTGGGGGATACGCAGTCCTATAAACTCATCTTT; CDR3: CACDILLGDTQSYKLIF
size: few; D: TRDD3; V: TRDV2; J: TRDJ1; DNA: TGTGCCTGTGTTAGTCTGGGGGATACGTACACCGATAAACTCATCTTT; CDR3: CACVSLGDTYTDKLIF
size: few; D: .; V: TRDV2; J: TRDJ2; DNA: TGTGCCTGTGACACCGTGGGTCCTCTCATCCTAGCGCGGGGGGTTACAGCACAACTCTTCTTT; CDR3: CACDTVGPLILARGVTAQLFF
size: .; D: TRDD3; V: TRDV2; J: TRDJ1; DNA: TGTGCCTGTGACACCGCGCTGGGGGATACCAGCGGATCTGGAGCTGTGGAAAAACTCATCTTT; CDR3: CACDTALGDTSGSGAVEKLIF
size: .; D: .; V: TRDV2; J: TRDJ1; DNA: TGTGCCTGTGACTTAATGGGGGTTAACGATAAGCTCATCTTT; CDR3: CACDLMGVNDKLIF
size: few; D: .; V: TRDV2; J: TRDJ3; DNA: TGTGCCTGTGACACCCCGGGGATTACCGGTTCCTGGGACACCCGACAGATGTTTTTC; CDR3: CACDTPGITGSWDTRQMFF
size: few; D: .; V: TRDV1; J: TRDJ1; DNA: TGTGCTCTTGGGGAAATCCCCTCCTACGAGTGGGCTGGTTTTAAAATGTACACCGATAAACTCATCTTT; CDR3: CALGEIPSYEWAGFKMYTDKLIF
size: .; D: .; V: TRDV2; J: TRDJ1; DNA: TGTGCCTGTGACACCCTATTCCCCCGCGAGAACGATAAACTCATCTTT; CDR3: CACDTLFPRENDKLIF
size: few; D: TRDD3; V: TRDV2; J: TRDJ1; DNA: TGTGCCTGTGACTCATTGGGGGATCACACCGATAAACTCATCTTT; CDR3: CACDSLGDHTDKLIF
size: few; D: TRDD3; V: TRDV2; J: TRDJ1; DNA: TGTGCCTGTGACACCGTTAGGTGGGGGATACGCGATTCCACCGATAAACTCATCTTT; CDR3: CACDTVRWGIRDSTDKLIF
size: .; D: TRDD3; V: TRDV2; J: TRDJ1; DNA: TGTGCCTGTGACCCACTGGGGGACCCTTTAAACACCGATAAACTCATCTTT; CDR3: CACDPLGDPLNTDKLIF
size: few; D: TRDD3; V: TRDV2; J: TRDJ1; DNA: TGTGCCTGTGTATCCTGGGGGATAAGGTTCGGGGATAAACTCATCTTT; CDR3: CACVSWGIRFGDKLIF
size: few; D: .; V: TRDV2; J: TRDJ1; DNA: TGTGCCTGTGACCCCCTCTCCGACACCGATAAACTCATCTTT; CDR3: CACDPLSDTDKLIF
size: few; D: .; V: TRDV2; J: TRDJ1; DNA: TGTGCCTGTGACACCCTGTCTGGGGACCTACTTAGCACCGATAAACTCATCTTT; CDR3: CACDTLSGDLLSTDKLIF
size: few; D: TRDD3; V: TRDV2; J: TRDJ3; DNA: TGTGCCTGTGACAACCCCCTGGGGGATCCGCAAAGCTCCTGGGACACCCGACAGATGTTTTTC; CDR3: CACDNPLGDPQSSWDTRQMFF
size: .; D: TRDD2; V: TRDV2; J: TRDJ1; DNA: TGTGCCTGTGACAAGTCCTTCCTACTAGACACCGATAAACTCATCTTT; CDR3: CACDKSFLLDTDKLIF
size: .; D: .; V: TRDV2; J: TRDJ1; DNA: TGTGCCTGTGACAAGATGCCCGGTGCAACCGATAAACTCATCTTT; CDR3: CACDKMPGATDKLIF
size: .; D: TRDD3; V: TRDV2; J: TRDJ1; DNA: TGTGCCTGCGATATCCTTACTGGGGGATACACCGATAAACTCATCTTT; CDR3: CACDILTGGYTDKLIF
size: .; D: .; V: TRDV1; J: TRDJ1; DNA: TGTGCTCTTGGGGAAATCCCCTCCTACGAGTGGGCTGGTGTTAAAATGTACACCGATAAACTCATCTTT; CDR3: CALGEIPSYEWAGVKMYTDKLIF
size: few; D: TRDD3; V: TRDV2; J: TRDJ3; DNA: TGTGCCTGTGACACCGCGGGGATACGTTCCTGGGACACCCGACAGGTGTTTTTC; CDR3: CACDTAGIRSWDTRQVFF
size: .; D: TRDD2; V: TRDV2; J: TRDJ1; DNA: TGTGCCTGTGACACGACCTTCCTACCGAGTCCCCCCGGCGGGTCAGACCAAATCACCGATAAACTCATCTTT; CDR3: CACDTTFLPSPPGGSDQITDKLIF
size: medium-sized; D: TRDD3; V: TRDV2; J: TRDJ1; DNA: TGTGCCTGTGACCCTCTGGGGGATTACGATAAACTCATCTTT; CDR3: CACDPLGDYDKLIF
size: .; D: TRDD3; V: TRDV2; J: TRDJ1; DNA: TGTGCCTGCGACACCCTTTCTGGGGGATACGCGGCCAGCGATAAACTCATCTTT; CDR3: CACDTLSGGYAASDKLIF
size: .; D: TRDD3; V: TRDV2; J: TRDJ1; DNA: TGTGCCTGGGACTCCCTGGGGGAGACGTCCAAGGATAAACTCATCTTT; CDR3: CAWDSLGETSKDKLIF
size: medium-sized; D: TRDD3; V: TRDV2; J: TRDJ3; DNA: TGTGCCTGTGACACTCCGGGCACTGGGGGACTCCAAACCTGGGACACCCGACAGATGTTTTTC; CDR3: CACDTPGTGGLQTWDTRQMFF
size: few; D: TRDD3; V: TRDV2; J: TRDJ3; DNA: TGTGCCTGTGACCTAACTACTGGGGGCTCCACCTGGGACACCCGACAGATGTTTTTC; CDR3: CACDLTTGGSTWDTRQMFF
size: few; D: TRDD3; V: TRDV2; J: TRDJ3; DNA: TGTGCCTGTGACTCCGCTGGGGGAGACGCCTGGGACACCCGAAAGATGTTTTTC; CDR3: CACDSAGGDAWDTRKMFF
size: .; D: TRDD3; V: TRDV2; J: TRDJ3; DNA: TGTGCCTGTGACACCCAATGGGGGATACTGAGCTCCTGGGACACCCGACAGATGTTTTTC; CDR3: CACDTQWGILSSWDTRQMFF
size: .; D: .; V: TRDV2; J: TRDJ1; DNA: TGTGCCTGTGACACCGTTCTGGGTGGCGATTCAAAGTACACCGATAAACTCATCTTT; CDR3: CACDTVLGGDSKYTDKLIF
size: .; D: .; V: TRDV2; J: TRDJ3; DNA: TGTGCCTGTGACACCATTCCTACTGGACGACCGACTGGGGGTCTCACCTGGGACACCCGACAGATGTTTTTC; CDR3: CACDTIPTGRPTGGLTWDTRQMFF
size: few; D: TRDD3; V: TRDV2; J: TRDJ1; DNA: TGTGCCTGTGACAAACTGGGGGATAAAGACACCGATAAACTCATCTTT; CDR3: CACDKLGDKDTDKLIF
size: medium-sized; D: TRDD3; V: TRDV2; J: TRDJ1; DNA: TGTGCCTGTGACCCCATGGGGGATCCGCAGAGCGCCGATAAACTCATCTTT; CDR3: CACDPMGDPQSADKLIF
size: few; D: TRDD3; V: TRDV2; J: TRDJ1; DNA: TGTGCCTGTGACACCGTAGCTGGGGGCCCCGATAAACTCATCTTT; CDR3: CACDTVAGGPDKLIF
size: few; D: TRDD3; V: TRDV2; J: TRDJ1; DNA: TGTGCCTGTGACACACTCCTAGCGGGGGATTCACCCCCCGATAAACTCATCTTT; CDR3: CACDTLLAGDSPPDKLIF
size: .; D: TRDD3; V: TRDV2; J: TRDJ1; DNA: TGTGCCTGTGACACGCTCTGGGGGATAGACACCGATAAACTCATCTTT; CDR3: CACDTLWGIDTDKLIF
size: .; D: .; V: TRDV2; J: TRDJ1; DNA: TGTGCCTGTGACACCGTATCCGTAGGTAAGGGGAGAGGCGATAAACTCATCTTT; CDR3: CACDTVSVGKGRGDKLIF
size: medium-sized; D: TRDD3; V: TRDV1; J: TRDJ1; DNA: TGTGCTCTTGGGGACCCCGGCCTTCCTTCGTACTGGGGGAGTTATAAACTCATCTTT; CDR3: CALGDPGLPSYWGSYKLIF
size: few; D: TRDD3; V: TRDV2; J: TRDJ1; DNA: TGTGCCTGTGACACCCTTACTGGGGGCCCCAACACCGATAAACTCATCTTT; CDR3: CACDTLTGGPNTDKLIF
size: .; D: TRDD3; V: TRDV2; J: TRDJ1; DNA: TGTGCCTGTGACACTCTGGGGGATCGAGACACCGATAAACTCATCTTT; CDR3: CACDTLGDRDTDKLIF
size: medium-sized; D: TRDD3; V: TRDV2; J: TRDJ1; DNA: TGTGCCTGTGACACCGTTCCCGCTGGTACTGGGGGATACGCCTACACCGATAAACTCATCTTT; CDR3: CACDTVPAGTGGYAYTDKLIF